This TCR beta chain was recovered during a study of cytomegalovirus exposure and HLA in healthy donors. About the research overall: There were 85 million or so unique TCRs (from HLA-typed donors) in an early data release.

PCR was performed using 60 Vbeta and 13 Jbeta primers. Using immunoSEQ multiplex PCR, the repertoire was profiled, and TCRdb retains in-frame clones only, with some absent. The data show about 220,000 clones, with over 65% seen just once and 0.63% held by the top ten. The sample holds a few counts of this clone. The target antigen is unknown. Findings and limits, study-wide: Analysis was carried out at a later point, and it linked a missense DCLRE1C variant to TCR beta V- and J-gene trimming. Through in vitro validation, a few CMV-associated chains were shown to be specific for CMV antigens.

This CDR3 is built from 14 residues. V lost 4 bases and J lost 6, with 12 bases in between. The germline V gene has CDR1 MDHEN and CDR2 SYDVKM. The sequencing input was PBMCs. The V and J genes are TRBV28 and TRBJ1-4; a weak D match, TRBD1 (6 bases). The sequence was collected from a young man in good health and CMV-seronegative. The CDR3 protein is CASSSRTVYEKLFF. The CDR3 coding sequence is TGTGCCAGCAGTTCCCGGACAGTATATGAAAAACTGTTTTTT. Combining the CDR3 with reference TRBV28 and TRBJ1-4 gives the whole variable domain DVKVTQSSRYLVKRTGEKVFLECVQDMDHENMFWYRQDPGLGLRLIYFSYDVKMKEKGDIPEGYSVSREKKERFSLILESASTNQTSMYLCASSSRTVYEKLFFGSGTQLSVL.